This T cell receptor (beta chain) derives from a study of graft-versus-host responses after intestinal transplantation. Study-level information: Anti-thymocyte globulin induction preceded 2 to 4 years of tacrolimus and steroid maintenance in all recipients.

As to this clone: Distinct nucleotide sequences in the sample also encode this CDR3.

Clones were sequenced by immunoSEQ multiplex PCR, and TCRdb holds only the in-frame ones, with some missing. The repertoire holds some 45,000 clones, 75% to 95% seen once, with about 4.4% in the top ten. V was trimmed by 2 bases and J by 2 bases, leaving 7 bases between them. The CDR3 loop spans 13 amino acids. Per the germline V gene, CDR1 is LNHNV and CDR2 is YYDKDF (reference sequence). This clonotype was sampled from a human patient who received an intestinal transplant, so some T cells may come from the graft donor. The V and J genes are TRBV15 and TRBJ2-7, with D possibly TRBD1 on 5 matching bases. The specimen comprised PBMCs, sampled 524 days after transplant. The CDR3 DNA is TGTGCCACCAGCAGAACAGGAACCTACGAGCAGTACTTC. Translated, it gives CATSRTGTYEQYF.